There are a few counts of the clone carrying this T cell receptor beta chain. Its specificity is not known. The data stem from a study of blood T cells in healthy people across ages. Study-wide results and caveats: CMV status of donors was unknown, possibly confounding expanded clonotype changes.

The CDR3 is 13 residues long. Germline CDR1 is DFQATT and CDR2 is SNEGSKA (reference sequence). V dropped 1 base and J dropped 3 bases, with 6 bases sitting between them. A second PCR, run for roughly 7 to 11 cycles, used a sample-barcoded 5' primer plus a J-beta primer mix. TCRdb reprocessed the 5' RACE reads with MiXCR, giving one entry per CDR3 protein. The data hold hundreds of thousands of distinct CDR3 sequences, with under 30% observed a single time. This sample also appeared in a second study, on T cells of mothers and their children. That source notes: The people who donated were a few healthy Caucasian mothers and their six children.

Sequenced sample: blood. The rearrangement links TRBV20-1 to TRBJ1-4; D is uncertain. The receptor was derived from a boy aged 5-17 years in good health. Here the CDR3 reads CSARAGPNEKLFF. The CDR3 nucleotides are TGCAGTGCTAGAGCGGGTCCTAATGAAAAACTGTTTTTT.